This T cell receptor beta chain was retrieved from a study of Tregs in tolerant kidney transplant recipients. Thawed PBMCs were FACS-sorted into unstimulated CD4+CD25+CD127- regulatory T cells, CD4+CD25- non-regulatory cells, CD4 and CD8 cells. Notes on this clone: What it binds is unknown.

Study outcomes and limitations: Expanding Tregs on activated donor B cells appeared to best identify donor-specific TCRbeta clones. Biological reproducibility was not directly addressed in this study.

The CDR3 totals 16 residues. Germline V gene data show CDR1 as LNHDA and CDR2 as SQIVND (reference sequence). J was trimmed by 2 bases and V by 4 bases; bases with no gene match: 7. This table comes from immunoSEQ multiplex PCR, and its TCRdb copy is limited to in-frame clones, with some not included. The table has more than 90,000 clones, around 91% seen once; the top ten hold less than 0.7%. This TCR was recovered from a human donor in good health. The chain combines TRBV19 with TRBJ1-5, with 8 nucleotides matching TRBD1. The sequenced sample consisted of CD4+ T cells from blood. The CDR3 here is CASSRAGGAGNQPQHF. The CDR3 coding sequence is TGTGCCAGTAGTAGGGCAGGGGGCGCCGGCAATCAGCCCCAGCATTTT.